This T cell receptor beta chain came from a study of T cells in Graves' hyperthyroidism and ophthalmopathy. Hyperthyroidism was newly diagnosed in patients aged 18 to 65 (duration under 2 months). Trimming left V 3 bases short and J 10 bases short, with 13 bases between. The CDR3 loop spans 13 amino acids. Amplification yielded TCR beta CDR3 regions, with RNA transcripts as the source. TCR CDR3 regions were first amplified by RT-PCR with HTBI primers. TCRdb reanalysed the multiplex PCR reads using MiXCR and keeps one entry per CDR3 protein. This sample has a few hundred thousand distinct CDR3 sequences, with roughly 17% found just once. This clonotype came up many times.

The gene calls are TRBV12-3 or TRBV12-4 and TRBJ2-1; D uncertain. The receptor was isolated from a woman aged 50 to 60 with Graves' hyperthyroidism. The sequenced sample was blood. The CDR3 region has the DNA TGTGCCAGCAGTTTCTCGGTTTCGTCGGAGCAGTTCTTC. As protein: CASSFSVSSEQFF.